The 2 T cell receptor beta chains below all came from one sample that was sequenced in a study of blood T cells in healthy people across ages (dated by TCRdb to the mid-2010s). The method behind the library was 5' RACE. TCRdb shows the sequencer as Illumina HiSeq 2500. A second roughly 7 to 11 cycle PCR used a sample-barcoded 5' primer and a J-beta primer mix. TCRdb handled the public reads itself, with Q25 trimming in fastp and clone calling in MiXCR, and kept productive beta chains. Duplicate CDR3 protein sequences are folded into a single record with the most common DNA and genes. For this sample there are fewer than 1,000,000 distinct CDR3 sequences; more than 40% appear just once. The ten largest clones take up around 21% of the sample. The sequenced sample was blood. These receptors came from a man aged 55-75 years in good health.

The chain joins TRBV5-1 to TRBJ1-2, with D possibly being TRBD1 (5 bases). V lost 5 bases and J 6 bases, leaving 17 bases between the germline ends. The CDR3 sequence is 14 residues long. Germline values: CDR1 SGHRS, CDR2 YFSETQ. This CDR3 reads CASRPTSQGDGYTF. The CDR3 coding sequence is TGCGCCAGCAGACCCACCAGCCAGGGCGATGGCTACACCTTC.

The chain employs TRBV9 and TRBJ1-1, with 7 bases matching TRBD1. The trim removed 1 base at V and 3 bases at J, leaving 6 bases unmatched. CDR1 SGDLS and CDR2 YYNGEE come from the germline V gene. The CDR3 contains 15 residues. The CDR3 DNA reads as TGTGCCAGCAGCGTAATCTCAGGGGGATACACTGAAGCTTTCTTT. The encoded protein is CASSVISGGYTEAFF.